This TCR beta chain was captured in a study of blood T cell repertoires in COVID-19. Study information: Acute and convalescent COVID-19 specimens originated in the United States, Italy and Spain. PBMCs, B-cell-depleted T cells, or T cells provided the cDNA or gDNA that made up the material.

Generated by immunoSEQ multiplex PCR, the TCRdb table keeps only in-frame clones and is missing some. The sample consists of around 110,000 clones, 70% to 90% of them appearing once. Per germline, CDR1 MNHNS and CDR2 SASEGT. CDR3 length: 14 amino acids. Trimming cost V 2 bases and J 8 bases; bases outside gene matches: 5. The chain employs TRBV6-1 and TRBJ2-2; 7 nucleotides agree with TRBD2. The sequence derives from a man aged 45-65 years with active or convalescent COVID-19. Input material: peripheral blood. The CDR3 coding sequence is TGTGCCAGCAGTGAACTGGCTAGCGGAGGGGAGCTGTTTTTT. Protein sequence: CASSELASGGELFF.